The clone carrying this T cell receptor (beta chain) was seen a single time. From germline, CDR1 is MGHDK and CDR2 SYGVNS. V lost 1 base and J lost 4, with 16 bases in between. This CDR3 has 16 residues. The sample is drawn from a study of cytomegalovirus exposure and HLA in healthy donors. Sequencing was performed with immunoSEQ multiplex PCR; in TCRdb, only in-frame clones are kept and a portion is missing. The sample consists of 130,000 or so clones, roughly 87% of them appearing once. The rearrangement joins TRBV25-1 to TRBJ1-1; D is possibly TRBD1 (5 bases). This clonotype was obtained from a woman between 18 and 30 years old in good health and CMV-seropositive. The material sequenced was PBMCs. The CDR3 DNA is TGTGCCAGCAGTGAATCCCGCGTGGCGGGGGTCACTGAAGCTTTCTTT. Residues: CASSESRVAGVTEAFF.